Each of the 20 T cell receptor beta chains below was sequenced from the same sample in a study of blood T cell repertoires in COVID-19. Generated by immunoSEQ multiplex PCR, the TCRdb table keeps only in-frame clones and is missing some. Among about 94,000 clones listed, 60% to 85% were seen once. The sequenced material came from peripheral blood. Receptors were obtained from a human donor in a cohort sampled during active COVID-19.

This clone was found once. V and J are TRBV19 and TRBJ2-3, with D possibly matching TRBD1 (6 bases). The CDR3 length is 15 residues. Trimming cost V 3 bases and J 8 bases, with 18 bases left between them. CDR1 and CDR2 (germline): LNHDA, SQIVND (reference sequence). The CDR3 nucleotides are TGTGCCAGTAGTATGGGGGCCGGTGGAGGCGGTACGCAGTATTTT. This sequence encodes CASSMGAGGGGTQYF.

In its sample, this clone was seen a few times. The CDR3 protein is CASETGGFQPQHF. The CDR3 coding sequence is TGTGCCAGTGAGACAGGGGGCTTTCAGCCCCAGCATTTT. V is TRBV28 and J is TRBJ1-5; 10 nucleotides match TRBD1. Germline lookup yields CDR1 MDHEN and CDR2 SYDVKM. Trimming removed 9 bases from V and 6 bases from J; junction bases left unmatched: 5. This CDR3 region has 13 residues.

The J gene is TRBJ1-6, the V gene TRBV7-3; D remains unclear. The CDR3 has 13 amino acids. Trimming removed 0 bases from V and 8 bases from J, with 5 bases in between. Germline V CDR1 and CDR2: SGHTA, FQGTGA. The CDR3 region is CASSLTQDSPLHF. For the CDR3, the DNA is TGTGCCAGCAGCTTAACGCAGGATTCACCCCTCCACTTT.

V is TRBV5-1 and J is TRBJ2-1, with a possible D match to TRBD2 (6 bases). Germline-derived CDR1 and CDR2 are SGHRS and YFSETQ. CDR3 length: 15 amino acids. The V and J ends lost 5 bases and 5 bases respectively, with 17 bases between them. The CDR3 here is CASRKSLATHNEQFF. CDR3 DNA: TGCGCCAGCAGAAAGTCCCTAGCGACCCACAATGAGCAGTTCTTC. Supplemented by reference TRBV5-1 and TRBJ2-1, the full variable domain reads KAGVTQTPRYLIKTRGQQVTLSCSPISGHRSVSWYQQTPGQGLQFLFEYFSETQRNKGNFPGRFSGRQFSNSRSEMNVSTLELGDSALYLCASRKSLATHNEQFFGPGTRLTVL.

The gene calls are TRBV6-5 and TRBJ2-1, with TRBD2 matching over 7 bases. V was pared by 2 bases and J by 4 bases, with 5 bases of the junction left unmatched. CDR1 is MNHEY and CDR2 is SVGAGI in the germline V gene. This CDR3 region has 15 residues. CDR3 DNA: TGTGCCAGCAGTTACGAGGCGGGAGCTTACAATGAGCAGTTCTTC. It yields the protein CASSYEAGAYNEQFF.

The chain employs TRBV7-3 and TRBJ1-1; 7 bases are a match to TRBD1. CDR1 is SGHTA, CDR2 FQGTGA, per germline. The CDR3 is made up of 13 amino acids. Germline trimming cut 4 bases from V and 3 bases from J; bases unmatched to any gene: 2. CDR3 sequence reads: CASSYDRDTEAFF. The CDR3 DNA reads as TGTGCCAGCAGCTACGACAGGGACACTGAAGCTTTCTTT.

In DNA, the CDR3 is TGTGCCAGCAGTCCCATAGCGGGAGGGCCCTACGAGCAGTACTTC. Its translation: CASSPIAGGPYEQYF. The chain has TRBV27 and TRBJ2-7, with 11 bases fitting TRBD2. V dropped 5 bases and J dropped 2; count of bases not matched to a gene: 5. CDR3 size: 15 residues. Germline values: CDR1 MNHEY, CDR2 SMNVEV (reference sequence).

The V call is TRBV11-2, the J call TRBJ2-3; no reliable D call. CDR1 and CDR2 (germline): SGHAT, FQNNGV. V gave up 0 bases and J gave up 4 bases, with 11 bases separating them. This CDR3 is 15 amino acids long. DNA for the CDR3: TGTGCCAGCAGCTTAGAGTGGCAGTCCTCAGATACGCAGTATTTT. Its protein is CASSLEWQSSDTQYF.

The J gene is TRBJ1-1, the V gene TRBV7-2; D call uncertain. Germline values: CDR1 SGHTA, CDR2 FQGNSA. Trimming took 4 bases from V and 0 from J, leaving 9 bases between them. The CDR3 is 14 residues long. CDR3 DNA sequence: TGTGCCAGCAGCTCCCGACTGGTGAACACTGAAGCTTTCTTT. This sequence encodes CASSSRLVNTEAFF.

The chain uses TRBV5-6 and TRBJ2-7; the D is unclear. The CDR3 is made up of 13 amino acids. V lost 2 bases to trimming and J lost 2 bases, with 8 bases between them. From germline, CDR1 is SGHDT and CDR2 YYEEEE. Here the CDR3 reads CASSFPLAYEQYF. The CDR3 DNA reads TGTGCCAGCAGCTTTCCGCTAGCCTACGAGCAGTACTTC.

The V and J genes are TRBV6-5 and TRBJ2-7; 10 nucleotides agree with TRBD1. The CDR3 contains 15 residues. Germline V gives CDR1 MNHEY, CDR2 SVGAGI. Trimming removed 5 bases from V and 5 bases from J; junction bases left unmatched: 9. Here the CDR3 DNA reads TGTGCCAGCAGTCCCCGACAGGGGGCAATCAACGAGCAGTACTTC. Translating it yields CASSPRQGAINEQYF.

V usage is TRBV5-1 and J usage is TRBJ2-2; 8 nucleotides match TRBD2. V lost 1 base to trimming and J lost 4 bases; unmatched junction nucleotides: 3. CDR3 length: 15 amino acids. The V gene's germline CDR1 is SGHRS and CDR2 YFSETQ. DNA for the CDR3: TGCGCCAGCAGCTTGAGGACTAGCAGCACCGGGGAGCTGTTTTTT. Translation: CASSLRTSSTGELFF.

This chain joins TRBV28 and TRBJ1-4; TRBD1 might be the D (5 bases). Trimming took off 5 bases at V and 6 bases at J, with 16 bases between the two ends. The length of the CDR3 is 15 residues. Germline V gene data show CDR1 as MDHEN and CDR2 as SYDVKM. The CDR3 DNA reads TGTGCCAGCAGTAAACCGACGGGGGGGGATGAAAAACTGTTTTTT. This encodes CASSKPTGGDEKLFF.

The chain combines TRBV5-8 with TRBJ2-1, with TRBD2 matching 9 bases. V trimming: 2 bases; J trimming: 16 bases; junction bases outside the gene matches: 7. This CDR3 region has 12 residues. CDR1 and CDR2 (germline): SGHTS, YDEGEE. The CDR3 region is CASSFRASGNFF. The CDR3, as DNA: TGTGCCAGCAGCTTCCGGGCTAGCGGGAATTTCTTC. Full variable domain (remainder filled in from reference TRBV5-8 and TRBJ2-1): EAGVTQSPTHLIKTRGQQATLRCSPISGHTSVYWYQQALGLGLQFLLWYDEGEERNRGNFPPRFSGRQFPNYSSELNVNALELEDSALYLCASSFRASGNFFGPGTRLTVL.

This clone was seen a handful of times. V is TRBV10-3 and J is TRBJ2-1; 7 bases match TRBD2. V lost 4 bases, J lost 2 bases, and 11 bases stayed unmatched. Germline V gene sequence: CDR1 ENHRY, CDR2 SYGVKD. CDR3 size: 17 residues. CDR3 coding DNA: TGTGCCATCAGTGCGCTGCCGGCTAGCGGTACCTACAATGAGCAGTTCTTC. As protein: CAISALPASGTYNEQFF.

The chain is built from TRBV7-9 and TRBJ1-2; 7 bases map to TRBD1. The J segment lost 8 bases and the V segment lost 4 bases, leaving 1 base of the junction unmatched. This CDR3 comprises 11 residues. Germline V gives CDR1 SEHNR, CDR2 FQNEAQ (reference sequence). The CDR3 region is CASSSGGGYTF. The DNA of the CDR3 is TGTGCCAGCAGCTCAGGGGGAGGCTACACCTTC.

V usage is TRBV11-2 and J usage is TRBJ2-7; tentative D call: TRBD2 (7 bases). V was shortened by 5 bases and J by 0 bases, with 17 bases between the two germline ends. Germline V gene lookup returns CDR1 SGHAT and CDR2 FQNNGV. CDR3 length: 16 amino acids. CDR3 sequence reads: CASSPRGRGGSYEQYF. The CDR3 coding sequence is TGTGCCAGCAGCCCGAGGGGAAGGGGGGGCTCCTACGAGCAGTACTTC. Full variable domain (rest looked up from reference TRBV11-2 and TRBJ2-7): EAGVAQSPRYKIIEKRQSVAFWCNPISGHATLYWYQQILGQGPKLLIQFQNNGVVDDSQLPKDRFSAERLKGVDSTLKIQPAKLEDSAVYLCASSPRGRGGSYEQYFGPGTRLTVT.

This clone was recorded at least ten times. V is TRBV20-1 and J is TRBJ2-7; TRBD2 matches at 7 bases. The CDR3 length is 15 residues. With 3 bases clipped from V and 3 bases from J, the junction kept 11 bases outside the gene matches. Germline loops: CDR1 DFQATT, CDR2 SNEGSKA (reference sequence). This CDR3 reads CSASGGLNKGYEQYF. In DNA form, the CDR3 reads TGCAGTGCTAGTGGGGGACTAAATAAGGGCTACGAGCAGTACTTC.

J is TRBJ1-2 and V is TRBV7-9, with 7 positions matching TRBD1. J lost 4 bases, V lost 5 bases, and 7 bases had no gene match. The CDR3 contains 14 residues. The germline CDR1 and CDR2 sequences are SEHNR and FQNEAQ (reference sequence). The CDR3 DNA follows: TGTGCCAGCAGCCTGGGCGGGGACAGCTATGGCTACACCTTC. Residues: CASSLGGDSYGYTF.

This clone appeared a single time. The rearrangement joins TRBV27 to TRBJ1-2, with TRBD1 matching 8 bases. The V gene end was trimmed by 6 bases and the J gene end by 2 bases; junction bases not matched to a gene: 2. The germline V gene encodes CDR1 MNHEY and CDR2 SMNVEV (reference sequence). The CDR3 sequence is 13 residues long. The CDR3 DNA reads as TGTGCCAGCAGACGGGACAGGAACTATGGCTACACCTTC. It yields the protein CASRRDRNYGYTF.